These T cell receptor beta chains were read from a single sample in a study of immune characterization of retroperitoneal liposarcoma. In TCRdb, the PCR reads were re-called with MiXCR into one record per CDR3 protein. The profile shows about 10,000 distinct CDR3 sequences, around 28% of them singletons. Sequences were obtained from tumor tissue. These receptor sequences come from a male donor with retroperitoneal liposarcoma. The CDR3 runs from the conserved cysteine through the conserved F or W. Each record gives: V gene, D gene, J gene, CDR3 protein. A D gene is named only where the DNA matches it firmly.

v_gene: TRBV6-1
d_gene: TRBD1
j_gene: TRBJ2-7
CDR3aa: CASSPLDRGEQYF

v_gene: TRBV11-3
d_gene: TRBD2
j_gene: TRBJ2-7
CDR3aa: CASSPGGADAYEQYF

v_gene: TRBV27
d_gene: TRBD2
j_gene: TRBJ2-1
CDR3aa: CASSPRGQRETQFF

v_gene: TRBV6-1
d_gene: -
j_gene: TRBJ2-1
CDR3aa: CASSEPGRTYEQFF

v_gene: TRBV6-1
d_gene: -
j_gene: TRBJ1-2
CDR3aa: CASSDRAVPNYGYTF

v_gene: TRBV27
d_gene: -
j_gene: TRBJ2-1
CDR3aa: CASSLLAYNEQFF

v_gene: TRBV7-2
d_gene: -
j_gene: -
CDR3aa: CASRTDWGADEQFF

v_gene: TRBV7-2
d_gene: TRBD2
j_gene: TRBJ2-3
CDR3aa: CASSLGLAGASTDTQYF

v_gene: TRBV10-3
d_gene: -
j_gene: -
CDR3aa: CAISEGPGYEQYF

v_gene: TRBV11-3
d_gene: TRBD2
j_gene: TRBJ2-1
CDR3aa: CASSPFGLAGGNEQFF

v_gene: TRBV6-1
d_gene: TRBD1
j_gene: TRBJ2-1
CDR3aa: CASSFRDRKNIQFF

v_gene: TRBV6-1
d_gene: TRBD2
j_gene: -
CDR3aa: CASSAPGTSGRAQFF

v_gene: TRBV6-1
d_gene: -
j_gene: TRBJ1-1
CDR3aa: CASSPGTLNTEAFF

v_gene: TRBV6-1
d_gene: -
j_gene: TRBJ2-3
CDR3aa: CASTLRGATDTQYF

v_gene: TRBV6-1
d_gene: TRBD1
j_gene: -
CDR3aa: CASSALGTGIYNEQYF

v_gene: TRBV6-1
d_gene: -
j_gene: TRBJ2-1
CDR3aa: CASRRASNEQFF

v_gene: TRBV6-6
d_gene: TRBD2
j_gene: TRBJ2-3
CDR3aa: CASSYSLGASGSETDTQYF

v_gene: TRBV6-1
d_gene: -
j_gene: TRBJ1-5
CDR3aa: CASRGRIDNQPQHF

v_gene: TRBV7-2
d_gene: TRBD2
j_gene: -
CDR3aa: CASSLTSGRIHEQYF

v_gene: TRBV6-5
d_gene: -
j_gene: TRBJ1-1
CDR3aa: CASSQAVANTEAFF

v_gene: TRBV6-1
d_gene: TRBD1
j_gene: TRBJ2-3
CDR3aa: CASSSLTVPGGLSTDTQYF

v_gene: TRBV7-8
d_gene: TRBD1
j_gene: TRBJ2-1
CDR3aa: CASSQIGTAQETQFF

v_gene: TRBV7-2
d_gene: TRBD2
j_gene: -
CDR3aa: CASSLSGGPYEQYF

v_gene: TRBV27
d_gene: -
j_gene: TRBJ1-4
CDR3aa: CASSLLAPEGEKLFF

v_gene: TRBV6-6
d_gene: -
j_gene: TRBJ2-3
CDR3aa: CASSYWQSTDTQYF

v_gene: TRBV4-1
d_gene: -
j_gene: -
CDR3aa: CASSHFTLNRNEQYF

v_gene: TRBV7-2
d_gene: -
j_gene: TRBJ2-3
CDR3aa: CASSGGGSTDTQYF

v_gene: TRBV7-2
d_gene: -
j_gene: TRBJ1-6
CDR3aa: CASSLDPGIFSPLHF

v_gene: TRBV4-1
d_gene: -
j_gene: -
CDR3aa: CASSYLFAGWETQYF